This paragraph covers one T cell receptor (beta chain) sequence. Source study methods: Amplified reference gene primers provided the basis for estimating nucleated cell counts. Clones were read by immunoSEQ multiplex PCR, and TCRdb kept only the in-frame ones, dropping some. V, J and clone size are taken as reported in that table, and D and trimming were inferred from the DNA itself. This sample yields about 200,000 clones, of which roughly 82% are seen a single time; roughly 10% belongs to the top ten. This sample was included in a study of blood T cell repertoires in COVID-19. Study details: The study drew acute and convalescent COVID-19 samples from the United States, Italy and Spain.

Everyone who took part was 18 to 89 years old, and they came from about 25 US areas. Participants' own reports of clinical history determined their cohort assignment. The source material was PBMCs or T cells enriched from blood (not recorded which). This receptor was obtained from a man aged 35 to 55 who had recovered from COVID-19.

The CDR3 protein is CASRRTTQMNTEAFF. CDR3 nucleotides: TGCGCCAGCAGAAGAACGACACAAATGAACACTGAAGCTTTCTTT. V gene TRBV5-1 combines with J gene TRBJ1-1, with unresolved D. Trimming shortened V by 5 bases and J by 0 bases, and 14 bases separated the two germline ends. The CDR3 runs to 15 residues. Per germline, CDR1 SGHRS and CDR2 YFSETQ.